These T cell receptor beta chains were read from a single sample in a study of blood T cell repertoires in COVID-19. Profiling relied on immunoSEQ multiplex PCR, and the TCRdb table lists in-frame clones only, not all of them. The sample holds about 280,000 clones, just under 90% seen once. The specimen was PBMCs or T cells enriched from blood (not recorded which). The receptor set was obtained from a woman under 40 with acute COVID-19. Each CDR3 is given with its conserved first and last residue. Each record gives: D gene, CDR3 length, J gene, clone size, V gene, CDR3 protein, CDR3 DNA. A D gene is named only where the DNA matches it firmly. Expanded clones get a size class; other rows say once, few or many, or leave the size out.

D: .
length: 13
J: TRBJ1-2
size: .
V: TRBV12-3/TRBV12-4
CDR3: CASRPQGFYGYTF
DNA: TGTGCCAGCAGACCACAGGGATTCTATGGCTACACCTTC

D: .
length: 13
J: TRBJ2-7
size: .
V: TRBV12-3/TRBV12-4
CDR3: CASSLLSSLEQYF
DNA: TGTGCCAGCAGTTTACTCTCTAGCCTGGAGCAGTACTTC

D: .
length: 14
J: TRBJ2-1
size: .
V: TRBV24-1
CDR3: CATSESGPGGEQFF
DNA: TGTGCCACCAGTGAGAGCGGACCCGGGGGTGAGCAGTTCTTC

D: .
length: 15
J: TRBJ2-3
size: .
V: TRBV13
CDR3: CASSKEAGGTDTQYF
DNA: TGTGCCAGCAGCAAGGAGGCCGGGGGCACAGATACGCAGTATTTT

D: .
length: 17
J: TRBJ2-2
size: .
V: TRBV28
CDR3: CASRGTKDRLNTGELFF
DNA: TGTGCCAGCAGGGGGACAAAAGACAGACTTAACACCGGGGAGCTGTTTTTT

D: TRBD1
length: 16
J: TRBJ2-1
size: .
V: TRBV18
CDR3: CASSPGWDRGSNEQFF
DNA: TGTGCCAGCTCACCTGGCTGGGACAGGGGGAGTAATGAGCAGTTCTTC

D: TRBD2
length: 16
J: TRBJ2-3
size: few
V: TRBV7-2
CDR3: CASSLLAGGPGDTQYF
DNA: TGTGCCAGCAGCCTTCTAGCGGGAGGGCCAGGGGATACGCAGTATTTT

D: .
length: 16
J: TRBJ1-3
size: .
V: TRBV6-5
CDR3: CASSFGQNRAGNTIYF
DNA: TGTGCCAGCAGTTTCGGGCAGAACAGGGCTGGAAACACCATATATTTT

D: .
length: 13
J: TRBJ1-4
size: .
V: TRBV25-1
CDR3: CASSRQTNEKLFF
DNA: TGTGCCAGCAGTCGACAGACTAATGAAAAACTGTTTTTT

D: TRBD1
length: 14
J: TRBJ2-7
size: .
V: TRBV5-8
CDR3: CASSLRQGANEQYF
DNA: TGTGCCAGCAGCTTGCGGCAGGGGGCCAACGAGCAGTACTTC

D: .
length: 13
J: TRBJ2-3
size: .
V: TRBV7-2
CDR3: CASSLPSADTQYF
DNA: TGTGCCAGCAGCCTCCCCTCCGCAGATACGCAGTATTTT

D: .
length: 14
J: TRBJ2-7
size: .
V: TRBV6-5
CDR3: CASQRGYPPYEQYF
DNA: TGTGCCAGCCAAAGGGGCTACCCCCCCTACGAGCAGTACTTC

D: TRBD1
length: 18
J: TRBJ2-6
size: .
V: TRBV7-9
CDR3: CASSPDGTATSGANVLTF
DNA: TGTGCCAGCAGCCCCGACGGGACAGCCACCTCTGGGGCCAACGTCCTGACTTTC

D: .
length: 13
J: TRBJ1-1
size: .
V: TRBV19
CDR3: CASSIARDTEAFF
DNA: TGTGCCAGTAGTATCGCCAGGGACACTGAAGCTTTCTTT

D: .
length: 18
J: TRBJ2-2
size: .
V: TRBV9
CDR3: CASSPRGGRGYNTGELFF
DNA: TGTGCCAGCAGCCCCCGGGGTGGACGCGGTTATAACACCGGGGAGCTGTTTTTT

D: TRBD1
length: 15
J: TRBJ2-3
size: few
V: TRBV2
CDR3: CASSPTGNSADTQYF
DNA: TGTGCCAGCAGTCCGACAGGGAATTCGGCAGATACGCAGTATTTT

D: .
length: 14
J: TRBJ2-3
size: .
V: TRBV3-1/TRBV3-2
CDR3: CASSQGYRTDTQYF
DNA: TGTGCCAGCAGCCAGGGCTACCGCACAGATACGCAGTATTTT

D: TRBD1
length: 16
J: TRBJ1-4
size: .
V: TRBV5-1
CDR3: CASSLVRTGGNEKLFF
DNA: TGCGCCAGCAGCTTGGTAAGGACAGGTGGAAATGAAAAACTGTTTTTT

D: TRBD2
length: 15
J: TRBJ2-7
size: .
V: TRBV6-6
CDR3: CASTYRASGTNEQYF
DNA: TGTGCCAGCACCTACCGGGCTAGCGGGACCAACGAGCAGTACTTC

D: TRBD1
length: 14
J: TRBJ1-1
size: .
V: TRBV11-2
CDR3: CASSSPGGNTEAFF
DNA: TGTGCCAGCAGCTCCCCAGGGGGGAACACTGAAGCTTTCTTT

D: TRBD2
length: 14
J: TRBJ2-7
size: few
V: TRBV19
CDR3: CASSIGLANYEQYF
DNA: TGTGCCAGTAGTATAGGACTAGCAAACTACGAGCAGTACTTC

D: .
length: 15
J: TRBJ2-2
size: .
V: TRBV6-5
CDR3: CASSYDGGFAGELFF
DNA: TGTGCCAGCAGTTACGATGGAGGATTCGCCGGGGAGCTGTTTTTT

D: TRBD2
length: 14
J: TRBJ2-7
size: .
V: TRBV28
CDR3: CASRGTSGSYEQYF
DNA: TGTGCCAGCAGGGGGACTAGCGGGAGCTACGAGCAGTACTTC

D: TRBD2
length: 15
J: TRBJ2-7
size: .
V: TRBV19
CDR3: CASRVQRDGTYEQYF
DNA: TGTGCCAGTAGGGTCCAGCGGGATGGGACCTACGAGCAGTACTTC

D: TRBD1
length: 14
J: TRBJ2-3
size: .
V: TRBV20-1
CDR3: CSASPSTGADTQYF
DNA: TGCAGTGCTAGTCCTAGCACAGGGGCAGATACGCAGTATTTT

D: TRBD1
length: 15
J: TRBJ2-7
size: .
V: TRBV6-2/TRBV6-3
CDR3: CASSKTGTVTYEQYF
DNA: TGTGCCAGCAGTAAAACCGGGACAGTGACCTACGAGCAGTACTTC

D: .
length: 14
J: TRBJ2-1
size: .
V: TRBV3-1/TRBV3-2
CDR3: CASSQDLTSNEQFF
DNA: TGTGCCAGCAGCCAAGATCTCACGAGCAATGAGCAGTTCTTC

D: TRBD2
length: 14
J: TRBJ2-7
size: .
V: TRBV28
CDR3: CASSLGGSPYEQYF
DNA: TGTGCCAGCAGTTTAGGCGGGAGTCCCTACGAGCAGTACTTC

D: .
length: 14
J: TRBJ1-4
size: .
V: TRBV6-5
CDR3: CASRTGQRTEKLFF
DNA: TGTGCCAGCAGAACGGGACAAAGAACTGAAAAACTGTTTTTT

D: TRBD2
length: 14
J: TRBJ2-7
size: .
V: TRBV19
CDR3: CASTLAGGRNEQYF
DNA: TGTGCCAGTACACTAGCGGGAGGTCGCAACGAGCAGTACTTC

D: .
length: 15
J: TRBJ2-7
size: .
V: TRBV28
CDR3: CASSLPDGSSYEQYF
DNA: TGTGCCAGCAGTTTGCCAGACGGGAGCTCCTACGAGCAGTACTTC

D: .
length: 15
J: TRBJ2-7
size: .
V: TRBV10-3
CDR3: CAISNPGLPTYEQYF
DNA: TGTGCCATCAGTAATCCAGGGCTTCCGACCTACGAGCAGTACTTC

D: TRBD2
length: 19
J: TRBJ2-1
size: .
V: TRBV5-1
CDR3: CASSFGGGVAGAKYNEQFF
DNA: TGCGCCAGCAGCTTTGGGGGTGGAGTAGCGGGAGCTAAATACAATGAGCAGTTCTTC

D: TRBD2
length: 14
J: TRBJ2-2
size: .
V: TRBV20-1
CDR3: CSASSGSSSGELFF
DNA: TGCAGTGCTAGTAGCGGGAGTAGCTCCGGGGAGCTGTTTTTT

D: .
length: 15
J: TRBJ2-1
size: few
V: TRBV6-5
CDR3: CASRRRTDTYNEQFF
DNA: TGTGCCAGCAGACGCCGGACTGATACTTACAATGAGCAGTTCTTC

D: TRBD1
length: 17
J: TRBJ2-1
size: .
V: TRBV27
CDR3: CASSFERQGASYNEQFF
DNA: TGTGCCAGCAGTTTTGAGAGACAGGGGGCGTCCTACAATGAGCAGTTCTTC

D: TRBD2
length: 15
J: TRBJ2-7
size: .
V: TRBV6-2/TRBV6-3
CDR3: CASSYEGGSSYEQYF
DNA: TGTGCCAGCAGTTACGAGGGCGGGAGCTCCTACGAGCAGTACTTC

D: .
length: 15
J: TRBJ2-7
size: .
V: TRBV10-3
CDR3: CAISVGTGSSYEQYF
DNA: TGTGCCATCAGTGTAGGGACTGGTAGCTCCTACGAGCAGTACTTC

D: .
length: 13
J: TRBJ2-6
size: .
V: TRBV27
CDR3: CASRQAGANVLTF
DNA: TGTGCCAGCAGACAGGCTGGGGCCAACGTCCTGACTTTC

D: .
length: 16
J: TRBJ1-4
size: .
V: TRBV5-1
CDR3: CASSLGLTTTNEKLFF
DNA: TGCGCCAGCAGCTTGGGTCTAACCACTACTAATGAAAAACTGTTTTTT

D: .
length: 13
J: TRBJ1-2
size: .
V: TRBV29-1
CDR3: CSARGGDGYGYTF
DNA: TGCAGCGCCCGGGGGGGCGATGGCTATGGCTACACCTTC

D: .
length: 14
J: TRBJ2-1
size: once
V: TRBV11-3
CDR3: CASSASGVYNEQFF
DNA: TGTGCCAGCAGCGCGTCAGGGGTCTACAATGAGCAGTTCTTC

D: TRBD1
length: 19
J: TRBJ1-4
size: once
V: TRBV18
CDR3: CASSTTGVRLAGPGEKLFF
DNA: TGTGCCAGCTCGACGACAGGGGTCCGTCTTGCCGGACCCGGGGAAAAACTGTTTTTT

D: TRBD2
length: 16
J: TRBJ2-1
size: .
V: TRBV6-5
CDR3: CASSYYAGGGGDEQFF
DNA: TGTGCCAGCAGTTACTATGCGGGAGGGGGGGGCGATGAGCAGTTCTTC

D: .
length: 12
J: TRBJ1-1
size: .
V: TRBV19
CDR3: CASSLGRTEAFF
DNA: TGTGCCAGTAGTCTGGGGAGGACTGAAGCTTTCTTT

D: .
length: 13
J: TRBJ1-5
size: .
V: TRBV24-1
CDR3: CATQGFGNQPQHF
DNA: TGTGCCACACAGGGTTTCGGCAATCAGCCCCAGCATTTT

D: .
length: 15
J: TRBJ1-4
size: .
V: TRBV9
CDR3: CASSASGDTNEKLFF
DNA: TGTGCCAGCAGCGCCTCGGGGGACACTAATGAAAAACTGTTTTTT

D: .
length: 15
J: TRBJ2-7
size: .
V: TRBV4-1
CDR3: CASSQGGTASYEQYF
DNA: TGCGCCAGCAGCCAAGGCGGGACTGCATCCTACGAGCAGTACTTC

D: TRBD2
length: 17
J: TRBJ2-1
size: once
V: TRBV24-1
CDR3: CATSDRTLREGRHEQFF
DNA: TGTGCCACCAGTGACAGGACTTTACGGGAGGGCCGTCATGAGCAGTTCTTC

D: TRBD2
length: 16
J: TRBJ2-7
size: .
V: TRBV30
CDR3: CAWRGRRLAGGREQYF
DNA: TGTGCCTGGAGGGGACGCCGACTAGCGGGAGGGCGAGAGCAGTACTTC